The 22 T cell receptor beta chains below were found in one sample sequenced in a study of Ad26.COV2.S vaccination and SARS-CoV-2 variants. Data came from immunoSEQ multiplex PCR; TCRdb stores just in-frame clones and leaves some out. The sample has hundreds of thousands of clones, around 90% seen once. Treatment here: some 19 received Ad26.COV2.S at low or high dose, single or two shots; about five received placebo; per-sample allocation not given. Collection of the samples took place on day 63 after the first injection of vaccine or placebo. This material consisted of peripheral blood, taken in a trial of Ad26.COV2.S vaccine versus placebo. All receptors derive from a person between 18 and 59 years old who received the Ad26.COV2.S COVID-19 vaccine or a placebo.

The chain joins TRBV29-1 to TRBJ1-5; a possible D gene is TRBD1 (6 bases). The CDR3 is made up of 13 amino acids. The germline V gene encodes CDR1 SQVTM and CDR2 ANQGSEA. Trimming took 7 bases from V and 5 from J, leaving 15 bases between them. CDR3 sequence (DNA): TGCAGCGCAGGGGCAGGGAAAGATCAGCCCCAGCATTTT. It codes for CSAGAGKDQPQHF. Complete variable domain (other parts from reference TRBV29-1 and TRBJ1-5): SAVISQKPSRDICQRGTSLTIQCQVDSQVTMMFWYRQQPGQSLTLIATANQGSEATYESGFVIDKFPISRPNLTFSTLTVSNMSPEDSSIYLCSAGAGKDQPQHFGDGTRLSIL.

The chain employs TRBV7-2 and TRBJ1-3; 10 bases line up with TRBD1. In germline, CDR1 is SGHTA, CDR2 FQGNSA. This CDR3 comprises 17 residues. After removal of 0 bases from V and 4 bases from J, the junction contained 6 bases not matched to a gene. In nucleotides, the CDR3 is TGTGCCAGCAGCTTAGCCCCGGGACAGGGGTCGGGAAACACCATATATTTT. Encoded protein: CASSLAPGQGSGNTIYF.

The CDR3 is CASRPTISDAGELFF. The CDR3 DNA follows: TGTGCCAGTAGACCTACAATTTCGGATGCCGGGGAGCTGTTTTTT. The J gene is TRBJ2-2, the V gene TRBV19; D is undetermined. Trimming cost V 6 bases and J 6 bases, with 17 bases left between them. CDR3 length: 15 amino acids. The germline CDR1 and CDR2 sequences are LNHDA and SQIVND (reference sequence).

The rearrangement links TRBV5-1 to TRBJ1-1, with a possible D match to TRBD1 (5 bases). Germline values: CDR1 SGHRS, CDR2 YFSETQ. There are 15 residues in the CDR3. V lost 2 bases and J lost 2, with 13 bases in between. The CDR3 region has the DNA TGCGCCAGCAGCTTCCAAGGGGACCTCAACACTGAAGCTTTCTTT. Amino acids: CASSFQGDLNTEAFF.

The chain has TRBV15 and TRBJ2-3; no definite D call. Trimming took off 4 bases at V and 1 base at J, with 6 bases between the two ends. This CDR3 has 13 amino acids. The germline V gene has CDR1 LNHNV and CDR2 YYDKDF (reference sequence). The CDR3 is CATSTGGTDTQYF. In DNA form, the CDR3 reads TGTGCCACCAGCACTGGGGGCACAGATACGCAGTATTTT.

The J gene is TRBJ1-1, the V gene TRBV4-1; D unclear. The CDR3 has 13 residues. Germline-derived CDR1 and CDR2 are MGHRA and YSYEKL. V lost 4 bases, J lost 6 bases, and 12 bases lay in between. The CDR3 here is CASSPLPGAEAFF. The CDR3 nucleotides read TGCGCCAGCAGCCCGCTTCCCGGGGCTGAAGCTTTCTTT.

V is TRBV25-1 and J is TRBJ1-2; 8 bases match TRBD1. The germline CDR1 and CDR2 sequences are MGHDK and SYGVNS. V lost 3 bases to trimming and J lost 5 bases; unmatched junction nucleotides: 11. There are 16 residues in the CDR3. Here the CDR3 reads CASSEGQALSGYGYTF. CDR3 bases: TGTGCCAGCAGTGAGGGACAGGCCCTCAGTGGGTATGGCTACACCTTC.

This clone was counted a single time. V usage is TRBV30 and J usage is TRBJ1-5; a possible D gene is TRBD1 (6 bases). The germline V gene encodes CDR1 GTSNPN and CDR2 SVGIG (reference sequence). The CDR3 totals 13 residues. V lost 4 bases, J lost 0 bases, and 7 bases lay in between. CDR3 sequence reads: CAWTGASNQPQHF. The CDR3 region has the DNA TGTGCCTGGACAGGGGCTAGCAATCAGCCCCAGCATTTT.

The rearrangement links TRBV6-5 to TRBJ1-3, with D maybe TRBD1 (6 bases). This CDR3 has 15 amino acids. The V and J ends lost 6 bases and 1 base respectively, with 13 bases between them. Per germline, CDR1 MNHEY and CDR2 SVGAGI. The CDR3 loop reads CASSRPTGSGNTIYF. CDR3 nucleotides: TGTGCCAGCAGCAGGCCCACAGGGTCTGGAAACACCATATATTTT.

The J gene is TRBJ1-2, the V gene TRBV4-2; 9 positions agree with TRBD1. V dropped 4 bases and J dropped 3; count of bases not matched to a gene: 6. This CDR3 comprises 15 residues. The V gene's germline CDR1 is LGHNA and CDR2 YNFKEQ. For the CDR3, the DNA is TGTGCCAGCAGCCGAGACAGGGGGTACGACTATGGCTACACCTTC. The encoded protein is CASSRDRGYDYGYTF.

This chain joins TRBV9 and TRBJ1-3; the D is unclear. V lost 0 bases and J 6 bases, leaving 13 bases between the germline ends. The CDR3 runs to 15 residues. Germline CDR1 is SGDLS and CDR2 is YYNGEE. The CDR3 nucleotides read TGTGCCAGCAGCGTAGGGGTTGTGGGTGTAAACACCATATATTTT. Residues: CASSVGVVGVNTIYF.

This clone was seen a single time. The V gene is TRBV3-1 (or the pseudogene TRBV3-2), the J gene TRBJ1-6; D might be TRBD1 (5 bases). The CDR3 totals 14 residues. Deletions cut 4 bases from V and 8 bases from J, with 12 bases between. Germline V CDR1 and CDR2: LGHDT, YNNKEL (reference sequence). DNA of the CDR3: TGTGCCAGCAGCCCGCAGGGTGCGGATTCACCCCTCCACTTT. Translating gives CASSPQGADSPLHF.

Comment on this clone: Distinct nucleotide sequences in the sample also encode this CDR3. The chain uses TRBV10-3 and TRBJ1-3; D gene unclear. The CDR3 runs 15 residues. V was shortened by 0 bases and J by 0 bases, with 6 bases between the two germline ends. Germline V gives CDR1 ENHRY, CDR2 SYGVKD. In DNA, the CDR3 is TGTGCCATCAGTGAGTCTGGTGACTCTGGAAACACCATATATTTT. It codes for CAISESGDSGNTIYF.

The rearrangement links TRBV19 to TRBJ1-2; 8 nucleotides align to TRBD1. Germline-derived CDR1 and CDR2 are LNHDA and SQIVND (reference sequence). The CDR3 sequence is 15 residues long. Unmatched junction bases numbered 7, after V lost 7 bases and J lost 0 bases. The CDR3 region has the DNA TGTGCCAGTATTCCGGACAGGGAAGCTAACTATGGCTACACCTTC. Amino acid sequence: CASIPDREANYGYTF.

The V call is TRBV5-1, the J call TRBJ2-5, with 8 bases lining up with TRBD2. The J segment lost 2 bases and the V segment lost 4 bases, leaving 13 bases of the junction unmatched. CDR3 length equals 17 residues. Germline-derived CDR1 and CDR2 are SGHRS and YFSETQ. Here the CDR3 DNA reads TGCGCCAGCAGCCCCGGGGGAAGCGGGGGACCTCAAGAGACCCAGTACTTC. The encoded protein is CASSPGGSGGPQETQYF.

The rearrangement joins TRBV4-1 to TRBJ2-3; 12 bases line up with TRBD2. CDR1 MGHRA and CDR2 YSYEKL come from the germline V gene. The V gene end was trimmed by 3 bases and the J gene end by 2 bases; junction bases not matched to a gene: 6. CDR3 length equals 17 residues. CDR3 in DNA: TGCGCCAGCAGCCAGGTCGGGACTAGCGGGCCCACAGATACGCAGTATTTT. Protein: CASSQVGTSGPTDTQYF.

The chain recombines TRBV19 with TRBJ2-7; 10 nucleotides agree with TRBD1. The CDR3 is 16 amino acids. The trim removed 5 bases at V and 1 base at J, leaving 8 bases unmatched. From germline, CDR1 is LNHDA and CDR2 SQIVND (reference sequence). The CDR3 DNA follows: TGTGCCAGTAGTGCTCAGGGGACAGGGGCTTCCTACGAGCAGTACTTC. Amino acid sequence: CASSAQGTGASYEQYF.

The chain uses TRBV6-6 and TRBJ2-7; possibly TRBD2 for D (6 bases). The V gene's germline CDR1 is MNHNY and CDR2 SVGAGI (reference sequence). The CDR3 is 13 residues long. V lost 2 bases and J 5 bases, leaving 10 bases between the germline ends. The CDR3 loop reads CASSYTRGNEQYF. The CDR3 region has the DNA TGTGCCAGCAGTTACACTCGGGGGAACGAGCAGTACTTC.

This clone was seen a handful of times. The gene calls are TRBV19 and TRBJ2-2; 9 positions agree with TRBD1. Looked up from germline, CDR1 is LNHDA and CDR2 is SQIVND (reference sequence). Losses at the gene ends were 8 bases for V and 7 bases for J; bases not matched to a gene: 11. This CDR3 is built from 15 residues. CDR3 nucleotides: TGTGCCAGTCAAGATCCGGGACAGGGAATCGGGGAGCTGTTTTTT. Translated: CASQDPGQGIGELFF.

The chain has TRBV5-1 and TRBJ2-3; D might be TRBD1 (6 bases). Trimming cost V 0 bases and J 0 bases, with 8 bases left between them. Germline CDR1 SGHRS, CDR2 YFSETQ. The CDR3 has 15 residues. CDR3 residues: CASSLATGSTDTQYF. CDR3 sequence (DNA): TGCGCCAGCAGCTTGGCCACAGGGAGCACAGATACGCAGTATTTT.

The CDR3 reads CASTRGGSGANVLTF. The DNA for the CDR3 is TGTGCCAGTACCAGAGGGGGATCTGGGGCCAACGTCCTGACTTTC. The V call is TRBV19, the J call TRBJ2-6; possible D gene TRBD1, 6 bases. The V gene's germline CDR1 is LNHDA and CDR2 SQIVND (reference sequence). CDR3 length: 15 amino acids. V gave up 7 bases and J gave up 1 base, with 11 bases separating them.

CDR3 sequence: CATSATGQSEETQYF. In DNA, the CDR3 is TGTGCCACCAGTGCCACAGGACAGAGTGAGGAGACCCAGTACTTC. The gene calls are TRBV24-1 and TRBJ2-5, with D possibly being TRBD1 (6 bases). The V gene's germline CDR1 is KGHDR and CDR2 SFDVKD. V was pared by 5 bases and J by 5 bases, with 17 bases between. The CDR3 runs 15 residues.